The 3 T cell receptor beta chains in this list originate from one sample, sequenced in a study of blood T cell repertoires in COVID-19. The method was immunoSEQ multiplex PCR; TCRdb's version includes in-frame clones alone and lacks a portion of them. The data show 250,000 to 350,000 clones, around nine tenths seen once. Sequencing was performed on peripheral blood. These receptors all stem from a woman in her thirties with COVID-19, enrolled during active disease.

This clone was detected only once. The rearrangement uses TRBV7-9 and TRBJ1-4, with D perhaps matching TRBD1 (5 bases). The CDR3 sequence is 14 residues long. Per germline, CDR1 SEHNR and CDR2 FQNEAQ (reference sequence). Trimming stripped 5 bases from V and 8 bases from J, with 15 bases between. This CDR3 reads CASSPGTREEKLFF. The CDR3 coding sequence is TGTGCCAGCAGCCCCGGGACCCGGGAGGAAAAACTGTTTTTT.

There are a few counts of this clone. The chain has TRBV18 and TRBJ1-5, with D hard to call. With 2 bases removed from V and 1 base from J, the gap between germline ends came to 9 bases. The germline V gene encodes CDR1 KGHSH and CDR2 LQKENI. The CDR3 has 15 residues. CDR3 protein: CASSPTGRSNQPQHF. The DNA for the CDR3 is TGTGCCAGCTCACCAACGGGGAGGAGCAATCAGCCCCAGCATTTT.

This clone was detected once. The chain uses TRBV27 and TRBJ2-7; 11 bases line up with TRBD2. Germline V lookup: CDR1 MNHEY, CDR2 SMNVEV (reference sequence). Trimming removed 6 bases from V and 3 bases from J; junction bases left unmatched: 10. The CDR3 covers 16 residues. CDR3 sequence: CASSNRLAGTVYEQYF. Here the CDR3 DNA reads TGTGCCAGCAGCAACAGACTAGCGGGAACCGTCTACGAGCAGTACTTC.